The source of this T cell receptor (beta chain) is a study of blood T cell repertoires in COVID-19. The wider study: COVID-19 samples collected from the United States, Italy and Spain covered acute and convalescent phases.

This CDR3 contains 15 residues. The V segment lost 3 bases and the J segment 5 bases; nucleotides outside the gene matches: 9. CDR1 and CDR2 from the germline V gene are MGHRA and YSYEKL. Per the original methods: Estimated nucleated cell counts came from reference gene primer amplification. Sequenced by immunoSEQ multiplex PCR; TCRdb stores in-frame clones only, minus some. The V and J calls and the clone size are those of that table, but D and trimming were determined from the DNA. Of more than 150,000 clones in the sample, more than 70% are singletons; the top ten hold around 2.9%. The specimen was peripheral blood. The genes are TRBV4-1 and TRBJ2-5; 7 bases map to TRBD1. This clonotype originated in a man in his fifties or sixties with acute or convalescent COVID-19. The CDR3 loop reads CASSQGQTVDETQYF. DNA for the CDR3: TGCGCCAGCAGCCAGGGACAGACTGTGGACGAGACCCAGTACTTC.